These 5 T cell receptor beta chains share one sample of origin, sequenced in a study of cytomegalovirus exposure and HLA in healthy donors. The PCR made use of 60 Vbeta and 13 Jbeta primers. Only in-frame clones appear in the TCRdb table, and some are missing; sequencing was by immunoSEQ multiplex PCR. The sample includes some 150,000 clones, under 80% of them seen just once. The material sequenced was PBMCs. These receptors originate from a female donor in good health and CMV-seronegative.

The chain uses TRBV27 and TRBJ1-4; no firm D call. Trimming removed 2 bases from V and 5 bases from J, with 12 bases in between. CDR1 is MNHEY, CDR2 SMNVEV, per germline (reference sequence). The CDR3 runs 15 residues. Here the CDR3 reads CASSLVPGWNEKLFF. The CDR3 DNA sequence: TGTGCCAGCAGTTTAGTCCCGGGATGGAATGAAAAACTGTTTTTT.

The table lists this clone with a count of one. The rearrangement links TRBV30 to TRBJ1-2; D is ambiguous. Germline assignment: CDR1 GTSNPN and CDR2 SVGIG (reference sequence). V lost 4 bases and J 0 bases, leaving 9 bases between the germline ends. This CDR3 contains 13 residues. The CDR3 region is CAWTLSANYGYTF. The CDR3 DNA is TGTGCCTGGACCCTCTCAGCTAACTATGGCTACACCTTC.

This chain links TRBV25-1 with TRBJ2-2; 12 bases map to TRBD2. From germline, CDR1 is MGHDK and CDR2 SYGVNS. Trimming removed 5 bases from V and 5 bases from J; junction bases left unmatched: 9. The CDR3 sequence is 17 residues long. The CDR3 loop reads CASSRLAGGIGTGELFF. In nucleotides, the CDR3 is TGTGCCAGCAGTAGGCTAGCGGGAGGGATCGGAACCGGGGAGCTGTTTTTT.

J is TRBJ1-3 and V is TRBV5-1; D is ambiguous. The CDR3 extends over 14 amino acids. Germline V lookup: CDR1 SGHRS, CDR2 YFSETQ. Between the trimmed V and J ends, which lost 4 bases and 2 bases, there was a span of 10 bases. In DNA, the CDR3 is TGCGCCAGCAGCGAGGGATTAGCTGGAAACACCATATATTTT. Its translation is CASSEGLAGNTIYF.

With regard to this clone: The same CDR3 can be traced to other DNA sequences in this sample. The V gene is TRBV5-6, the J gene TRBJ2-1; 13 bases agree with TRBD2. V lost 5 bases to trimming and J lost 7 bases; unmatched junction nucleotides: 6. This CDR3 is 15 amino acids long. Per the germline V gene, CDR1 is SGHDT and CDR2 is YYEEEE. The CDR3 loop is CASSLGLAGVNEQFF. Written as DNA, the CDR3 is TGTGCCAGCAGTCTCGGACTAGCGGGAGTAAATGAGCAGTTCTTC.